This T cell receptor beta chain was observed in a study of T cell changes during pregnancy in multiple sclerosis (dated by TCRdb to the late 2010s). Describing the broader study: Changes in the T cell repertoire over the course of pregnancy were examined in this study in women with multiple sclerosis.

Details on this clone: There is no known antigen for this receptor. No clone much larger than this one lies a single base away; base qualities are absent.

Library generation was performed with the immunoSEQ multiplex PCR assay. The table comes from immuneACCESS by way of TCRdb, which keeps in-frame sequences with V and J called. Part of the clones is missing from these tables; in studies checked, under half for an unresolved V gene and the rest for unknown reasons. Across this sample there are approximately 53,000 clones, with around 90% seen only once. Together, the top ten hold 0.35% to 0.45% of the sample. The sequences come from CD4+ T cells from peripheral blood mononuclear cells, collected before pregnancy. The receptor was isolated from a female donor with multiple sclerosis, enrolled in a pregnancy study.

The CDR3 has the sequence CASSESYGSNTGELFF. The DNA sequence is given as TGCGCCAGCAGTGAGTCATACGGGTCCAACACCGGGGAGCTGTTTTTT. The chain is assembled from TRBV10-1 and TRBJ2-2, with no confidently assigned D gene. At the junction V is shortened by 0 bases and J by 2 bases, with 10 bases in between. The CDR3 spans 16 residues, from the cysteine through the phenylalanine. CDR3 DNA is the only sequence kept; it has 48 bases, read in frame from the first base. CDR1 WNHNN and CDR2 SYGVQD are derived from the germline V gene (reference sequence).